The 9 T cell receptor beta chains below come from one sample, sequenced in a study of cytomegalovirus exposure and HLA in healthy donors. PCR used 60 Vbeta primers and 13 Jbeta primers. Only in-frame clones appear in the TCRdb table, and some are missing; sequencing was by immunoSEQ multiplex PCR. This sample has roughly 80,000 clones, with just over 75% found just once. The sequenced material came from PBMCs. Receptors originate from a man aged 50 to 59 in good health and CMV-seropositive.

The rearrangement links TRBV27 to TRBJ2-1, with 13 bases fitting TRBD2. V shed 6 bases, J shed 8 bases, and the junction held 7 bases outside the gene matches. CDR3 length: 15 residues. Per the germline V gene, CDR1 is MNHEY and CDR2 is SMNVEV (reference sequence). In DNA, the CDR3 is TGTGCCAGCAGCACCGGACTAGCGGGAGTTTATGAGCAGTTCTTC. Its protein product is CASSTGLAGVYEQFF.

The chain combines TRBV30 with TRBJ2-3; 7 nucleotides agree with TRBD2. The ends lost 2 bases at V and 0 bases at J; junction bases unmatched: 2. This CDR3 contains 14 residues. Germline values: CDR1 GTSNPN, CDR2 SVGIG (reference sequence). CDR3 residues: CAWSRTRSTDTQYF. The DNA for the CDR3 is TGTGCCTGGAGTCGGACTAGGAGCACAGATACGCAGTATTTT.

The chain couples TRBV7-9 to TRBJ2-7; D possibly corresponds to TRBD2 (5 bases). CDR1 is SEHNR and CDR2 is FQNEAQ in the germline V gene (reference sequence). The V end was cut by 6 bases, the J end by 7 bases, with 22 bases between. The CDR3 sequence is 15 residues long. CDR3 amino acids: CASSSTGAALGEQYF. The CDR3 DNA follows: TGTGCCAGCAGTTCCACTGGAGCGGCCCTTGGGGAGCAGTACTTC.

The rearrangement links TRBV30 to TRBJ2-1; TRBD1 might be the D (6 bases). This CDR3 contains 13 residues. Trimming stripped 4 bases from V and 3 bases from J, with 10 bases between. The germline V gene encodes CDR1 GTSNPN and CDR2 SVGIG (reference sequence). This CDR3 is CAWTRTDYNEQFF. CDR3 nucleotides: TGTGCCTGGACTAGGACAGACTACAATGAGCAGTTCTTC.

The V and J genes are TRBV2 and TRBJ1-2; the D gene is possibly TRBD1 (6 bases). V lost 7 bases to trimming and J lost 2 bases, with 17 bases between them. Germline values: CDR1 SNHLY, CDR2 FYNNEI. The CDR3 sequence is 15 residues long. The CDR3 region is CASKVSSGQNYGYTF. Written as DNA, the CDR3 is TGTGCCAGCAAAGTCTCATCGGGACAAAACTATGGCTACACCTTC.

The chain couples TRBV6-1 to TRBJ2-7; D might be TRBD1 (5 bases). This CDR3 spans 15 amino acids. Germline assignment: CDR1 MNHNS and CDR2 SASEGT. V shed 0 bases and J shed 4 bases, with 13 bases lying between them. The CDR3 nucleotides are TGTGCCAGCAGTGAAGCGTTGCAGGGTTGGTACGAGCAGTACTTC. It translates to CASSEALQGWYEQYF.

V and J are TRBV19 and TRBJ1-1; possibly TRBD1 for D (6 bases). Trimming cost V 5 bases and J 6 bases, with 19 bases left between them. Germline V gives CDR1 LNHDA, CDR2 SQIVND (reference sequence). This CDR3 spans 15 amino acids. The CDR3: CASSPVVRGLPEAFF. CDR3 bases: TGTGCCAGTAGTCCCGTAGTCAGGGGCCTACCTGAAGCTTTCTTT.

This chain joins TRBV9 and TRBJ2-7, with D possibly matching TRBD2 (6 bases). CDR1 is SGDLS and CDR2 is YYNGEE in the germline V gene. The germline V and J ends were trimmed by 0 bases and 7 bases, with 17 bases remaining between them. This CDR3 region has 15 residues. The CDR3 DNA reads as TGTGCCAGCAGCGTAGCGGGACTGTGGGGATCGGAGCAGTACTTC. Translating gives CASSVAGLWGSEQYF.

The V call is TRBV7-9, the J call TRBJ1-5; 7 positions agree with TRBD1. After removal of 4 bases from V and 3 bases from J, the junction contained 3 bases not matched to a gene. CDR1 is SEHNR and CDR2 is FQNEAQ in the germline V gene (reference sequence). This CDR3 is built from 14 residues. CDR3 sequence (DNA): TGTGCCAGCAGCTCAGGGGGTCCCAATCAGCCCCAGCATTTT. Translation: CASSSGGPNQPQHF.